This T cell receptor beta chain was found in a study of beta chain features in type 1 diabetes. The CDR3 contains 14 residues. Germline-derived CDR1 and CDR2 are SEHNR and FQNEAQ (reference sequence). V lost 4 bases and J 4 bases, leaving 13 bases between the germline ends. Expressed TCRB transcripts were sequenced because the entire RNA isolate underwent reverse transcription. The table came from immunoSEQ multiplex PCR; TCRdb's copy has only in-frame clones and leaves some out. The table lists about 360,000 clones, around 12% of them singletons, with less than 0.02% in the top ten. This clone has only a few counts.

The rearrangement uses TRBV7-9 and TRBJ1-2; D remains ambiguous. Material: naive CD4+ T cells from blood. This TCR was sampled from a man aged 18 to 30 in good health. The CDR3 DNA follows: TGTGCCAGCAGCTGGGAAGGGAGACCCTATGGCTACACCTTC. This codes for CASSWEGRPYGYTF.